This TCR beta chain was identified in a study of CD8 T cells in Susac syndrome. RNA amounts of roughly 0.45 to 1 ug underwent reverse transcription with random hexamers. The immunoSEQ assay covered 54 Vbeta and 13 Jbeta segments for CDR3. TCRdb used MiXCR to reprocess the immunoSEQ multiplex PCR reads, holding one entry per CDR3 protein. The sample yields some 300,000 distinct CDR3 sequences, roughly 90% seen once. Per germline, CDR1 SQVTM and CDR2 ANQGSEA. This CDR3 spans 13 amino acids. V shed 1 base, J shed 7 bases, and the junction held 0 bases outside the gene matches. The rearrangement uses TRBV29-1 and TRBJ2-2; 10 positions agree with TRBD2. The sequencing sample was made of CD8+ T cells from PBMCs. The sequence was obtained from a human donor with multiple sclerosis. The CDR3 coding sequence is TGCAGCGTTGAAGCTAGCGGGGGCGGGGAGCTGTTTTTT. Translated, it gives CSVEASGGGELFF.